The sequence of this T cell receptor (beta chain) was determined in a study of shared clonotypes between healthy human individuals (dated by TCRdb to the early 2020s). At the level of the whole study: The cohort included a few men and a couple of women between 18 and 49 years of age. For each donor, CD4 naive and CD4 memory were each run on three plates, CD8 naive on two plates, and CD8 memory on one plate. Blood TCR repertoires of roughly five healthy adults were deeply sequenced to estimate repertoire size and the extent of clonotype sharing between individuals. To increase sequencing depth and limit assay-specific biases, different laboratories used diverse techniques to prepare libraries and sequence TCR repertoires. Each donor's leukapheresis produced roughly between roughly 0.9 and 8.9 billion PBMCs.

What the study reported, not specific to this receptor: Even with the large sequencing depth, rarefaction of the sorted-subset datasets indicated that sequencing was incomplete. Based on pairwise subsampling, the degree of clonotype sharing among donors was expected to be affected by sequencing depth. When a few donors were compared, the shared fraction of clonotypes was about 5% for naive CD4, more than 3% for naive CD8, 2.3% for memory CD4, and roughly 0.4% for memory CD8. The small number of donors limited the genetic and exposure-history diversity represented. Sampling was restricted to blood, and TCR repertoires in tissue are likely to differ from TCR repertoires in blood. Clonotypes shared by all four sorted-subset donors showed higher generation probabilities than non-shared clonotypes. Larger estimated clonotype richness was generally found for naive subsets than for memory subsets.

For the CD8 naive samples, CD45RO-negative cells were positively selected for CCR7, yielding a CD45RA+CCR7+ population from which TemRA cells were excluded. The donors were healthy, HIV-negative adults who had no recently reported acute infections or vaccinations. Every donor was a Caucasian adult living in Nashville, Tennessee, USA. Blood was obtained by leukapheresis, after which PBMCs were separated by Ficoll-Histopaque density gradient centrifugation and cryopreserved in liquid nitrogen vapor phase. Analytical flow cytometry was used to check the purity and quantity of every magnetically sorted T cell population. Genomic DNA was isolated from every sorted fraction and measured by UV absorbance on a Nanodrop 2000c. TCR CDR3 regions were amplified from genomic DNA by multiplex PCR using the deep immunoSEQ assay. Extracted genomic DNA from each cell subset was spread evenly across all wells of several immunoSEQ 96-well plates, with each plate serving as a replicate. For sorted subsets, 200 ng of genomic DNA, equivalent to 25,000 to 35,000 T cell genomes, went into each replicate PCR. Purified libraries were quantified with a Qubit 3.0 fluorometer, sized on a Bioanalyzer 2100, and re-quantified with the KAPA Library Quantification kit. Every immunoSEQ 96-well plate was sequenced on a dedicated single-read 150-cycle Illumina NextSeq 550 flow cell. Regarding the original processing steps: Because only junctional sequences without quality scores were contained in the immunoSEQ output, filtering matching that applied to full-length reads could not be performed. To assign V/J genes and CDR3, sequences were annotated against IMGT germline references using PyIR, a Python wrapper for IgBLAST v1.9. Reads were filtered out if the reads had weak V/J assignments (E-value above 1e-6), no CDR3, stop codons, out-of-frame junctions, or ambiguous translated residues. A V3J clonotype was defined by an identical inferred V gene, J gene, and CDR3 amino acid sequence. Percentage overlap between repertoires was calculated by dividing the number of shared unique clonotypes by the size of the smaller repertoire. RTK rarefaction, the Chao1 estimator, and Recon v2.1 estimates of unobserved clonotypes were used to assess repertoire richness. OLGA was used to compute generation probabilities for all TCRbeta clonotypes that the gDNA method yielded from a handful of donors. This is the immuneACCESS table as TCRdb keeps it, with only in-frame sequences that have V and J called. A part of the clones is gone; compared with another copy, unresolved V genes explain less than half, and the rest is unexplained. D and trimming were read from the DNA, whereas the V and J calls and clone size are those reported in that table. The sample records 2 million to 2.5 million clones, under 95% of which are singletons. The top ten clones comprise 1.5% to 2% of the sample.

For this clone: Its antigen remains unidentified. No quality values exist for individual bases; no much larger clone is one base distant.

The sequenced sample was naive CD8+ T cells from PBMCs. Per the publication, the cell subset or site label means: CD45RA+CCR7+. The receptor was isolated from a man in his late teens or twenties in good health. Some clones in this sample may be carry-over from other donors' samples.

The bases read TGTGCCAGCAGCTTGGGAAGGGACTATGGCTACACCTTC. Its coded protein is CASSLGRDYGYTF. The chain is made from TRBV5-5 and TRBJ1-2; the D gene cannot be resolved reliably. The CDR3 measures 13 amino acids from cysteine to phenylalanine. Only the CDR3 part of the read is kept: 39 bases, read in frame from the first base. The V end loses 0 bases and the J end loses 3 bases, and a stretch of 6 bases separates them. CDR1 and CDR2 (SGHKS, YYEKEE) derive from the germline V gene (reference sequence).